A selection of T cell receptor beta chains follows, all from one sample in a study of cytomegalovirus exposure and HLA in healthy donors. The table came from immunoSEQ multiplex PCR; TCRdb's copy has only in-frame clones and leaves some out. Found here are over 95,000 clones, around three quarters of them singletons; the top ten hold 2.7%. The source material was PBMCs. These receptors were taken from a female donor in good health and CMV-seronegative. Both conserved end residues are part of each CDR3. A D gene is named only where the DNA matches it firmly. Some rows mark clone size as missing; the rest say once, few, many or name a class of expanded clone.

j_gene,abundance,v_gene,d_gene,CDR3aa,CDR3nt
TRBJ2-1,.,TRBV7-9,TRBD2,CASGTSGGVGNEQFF,TGTGCCAGCGGGACTAGCGGGGGGGTGGGCAATGAGCAGTTCTTC
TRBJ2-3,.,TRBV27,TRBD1,CASGQGVGTDTQYF,TGTGCCAGTGGGCAGGGGGTGGGCACAGATACGCAGTATTTT
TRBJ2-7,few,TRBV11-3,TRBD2,CASSPSGDSFYEQYF,TGTGCCAGCAGCCCTAGCGGGGATTCATTCTACGAGCAGTACTTC
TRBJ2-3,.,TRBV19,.,CASSTGTNGGRGTDTQYF,TGTGCCAGTAGTACCGGGACTAACGGGGGGCGAGGCACAGATACGCAGTATTTT
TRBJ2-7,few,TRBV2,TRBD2,CASRGVTSGVFEQYF,TGTGCCAGCAGGGGAGTGACTAGCGGTGTCTTCGAGCAGTACTTC
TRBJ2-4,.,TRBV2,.,CASRRRGGAKNIQYF,TGTGCCAGCAGAAGGAGGGGGGGAGCCAAAAACATTCAGTACTTC
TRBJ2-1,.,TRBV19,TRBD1,CASSTPWTGDEQFF,TGTGCCAGTAGTACCCCCTGGACAGGCGATGAGCAGTTCTTC
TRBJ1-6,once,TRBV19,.,CASSMRAQGSPLHF,TGTGCCAGTAGTATGAGGGCCCAAGGCTCACCCCTCCACTTT
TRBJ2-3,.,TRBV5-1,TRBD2,CASSLYNRDYYTDTQYF,TGCGCCAGCAGCTTGTACAATAGGGACTACTACACAGATACGCAGTATTTT
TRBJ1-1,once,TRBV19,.,CASSTSAEGLAEAFF,TGTGCCAGTAGTACCTCGGCGGAGGGCTTGGCTGAAGCTTTCTTT
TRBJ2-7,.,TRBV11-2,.,CASSLDMRDEQYF,TGTGCCAGCAGCTTAGATATGAGGGACGAGCAGTACTTC
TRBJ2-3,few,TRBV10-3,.,CAIRDSTDTQYF,TGTGCCATCCGGGACTCCACAGATACGCAGTATTTT
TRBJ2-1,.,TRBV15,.,CATSRDRWREQFF,TGTGCCACCAGCAGAGATCGATGGCGGGAGCAGTTCTTC
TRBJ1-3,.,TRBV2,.,CASSKGTLDRNTIYF,TGTGCCAGCAGCAAGGGGACTCTGGATAGAAACACCATATATTTT
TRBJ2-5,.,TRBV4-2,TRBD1,CASSAWTGGETQETQYF,TGTGCCAGCAGCGCTTGGACAGGGGGCGAAACCCAAGAGACCCAGTACTTC
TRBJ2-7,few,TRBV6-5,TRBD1,CASKSDRGTYEQYF,TGTGCCAGCAAGAGTGACAGGGGAACCTACGAGCAGTACTTC
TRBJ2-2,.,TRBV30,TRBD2,CAWSGGPGTGELFF,TGTGCCTGGTCGGGGGGGCCGGGCACCGGGGAGCTGTTTTTT
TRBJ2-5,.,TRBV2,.,CASLGGFSTETQYF,TGTGCCAGCTTGGGGGGTTTTAGTACAGAGACCCAGTACTTC
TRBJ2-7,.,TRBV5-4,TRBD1,CASSSGGQGSYEQYF,TGTGCCAGCAGCTCGGGGGGACAGGGCTCCTACGAGCAGTACTTC
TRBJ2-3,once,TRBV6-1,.,CASSERGHTDTQYF,TGTGCCAGCAGTGAGCGGGGGCACACAGATACGCAGTATTTT
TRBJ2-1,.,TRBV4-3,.,CASSQDKFGNEQFF,TGCGCCAGCAGCCAAGATAAATTCGGCAATGAGCAGTTCTTC
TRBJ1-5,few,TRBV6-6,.,CASRTGGLANQPQHF,TGTGCCAGCAGGACGGGAGGGCTGGCCAATCAGCCCCAGCATTTT
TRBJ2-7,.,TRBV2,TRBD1,CASSVETGGYSYEQYF,TGTGCCAGCAGTGTAGAGACAGGGGGGTACTCCTACGAGCAGTACTTC
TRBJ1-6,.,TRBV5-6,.,CASSLETDIYNSPLHF,TGTGCCAGCAGCTTGGAGACAGATATTTATAATTCACCCCTCCACTTT
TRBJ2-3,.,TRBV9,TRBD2,CASSAAGTSGDTQYF,TGTGCCAGCAGCGCAGCGGGCACTAGCGGAGATACGCAGTATTTT
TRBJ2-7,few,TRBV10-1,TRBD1,CASGVGDRGLSEQYF,TGCGCCAGCGGTGTGGGGGACAGGGGTCTGAGCGAGCAGTACTTC
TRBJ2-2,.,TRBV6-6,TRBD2,CASRETSGGNTGELFF,TGTGCCAGCAGGGAGACTAGCGGGGGGAACACCGGGGAGCTGTTTTTT
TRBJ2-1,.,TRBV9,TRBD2,CASSVPIAGGQNEQFF,TGTGCCAGCAGCGTACCCATAGCGGGGGGGCAAAATGAGCAGTTCTTC
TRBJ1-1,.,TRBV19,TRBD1,CASSIPQGVNTEAFF,TGTGCCAGTAGTATCCCCCAGGGGGTGAACACTGAAGCTTTCTTT
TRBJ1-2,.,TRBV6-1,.,CASSEGGLGYGYTF,TGTGCCAGCAGTGAAGGCGGGCTGGGGTATGGCTACACCTTC
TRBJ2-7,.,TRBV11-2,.,CASSLVAQSAYEQYF,TGTGCCAGCAGCTTAGTGGCCCAAAGCGCCTACGAGCAGTACTTC
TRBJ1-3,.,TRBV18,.,CASSPPWRVGSGNTIYF,TGTGCCAGCTCACCACCTTGGCGGGTAGGATCTGGAAACACCATATATTTT
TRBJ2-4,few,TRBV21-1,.,CASSKEHRGLAKNIQYF,TGTGCCAGCAGCAAAGAGCATAGGGGTTTAGCCAAAAACATTCAGTACTTC
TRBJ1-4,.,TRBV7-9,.,CASSASGVKNEKLFF,TGTGCCAGCAGCGCCTCCGGGGTCAAGAATGAAAAACTGTTTTTT
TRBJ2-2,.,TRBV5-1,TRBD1,CASSQTGNGAGELFF,TGCGCCAGCAGCCAGACAGGGAACGGCGCCGGGGAGCTGTTTTTT
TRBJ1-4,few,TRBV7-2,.,CASSLDPYEKLFF,TGTGCCAGCAGCTTAGATCCGTATGAAAAACTGTTTTTT
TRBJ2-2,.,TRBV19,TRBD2,CASSPGLWGGSGELFF,TGTGCCAGTAGTCCGGGACTTTGGGGGGGGTCCGGGGAGCTGTTTTTT
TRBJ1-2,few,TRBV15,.,CATSRGGGGYTF,TGTGCCACCAGCAGAGGAGGGGGTGGCTACACCTTC
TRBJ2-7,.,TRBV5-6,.,CASSSIGSSYEQYF,TGTGCCAGCAGCTCCATCGGGAGCTCCTACGAGCAGTACTTC
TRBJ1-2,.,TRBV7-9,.,CASSLRGEDTNYGYTF,TGTGCCAGCAGCTTAAGGGGCGAAGACACTAACTATGGCTACACCTTC
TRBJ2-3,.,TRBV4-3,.,CASSQLITGTDTQYF,TGCGCCAGCAGCCAACTCATAACGGGCACAGATACGCAGTATTTT
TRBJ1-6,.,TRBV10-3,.,CATRGGRDSPLHF,TGTGCCACGCGCGGGGGTAGGGATTCACCCCTCCACTTT
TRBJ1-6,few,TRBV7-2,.,CASSSRVRGNSPLHF,TGTGCCAGCAGCTCCAGGGTAAGGGGGAATTCACCCCTCCACTTT
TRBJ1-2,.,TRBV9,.,CASSVRWRDGYTF,TGTGCCAGCAGCGTTAGGTGGCGGGATGGCTACACCTTC
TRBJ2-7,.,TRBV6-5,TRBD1,CASNYPGQGNYEQYF,TGTGCCAGCAACTACCCCGGACAGGGAAACTACGAGCAGTACTTC
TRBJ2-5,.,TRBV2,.,CASSAQSGGSETQYF,TGTGCCAGCAGTGCCCAATCCGGCGGTTCAGAGACCCAGTACTTC
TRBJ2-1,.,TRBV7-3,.,CASSRTPYNEQFF,TGTGCCAGCAGCAGAACACCCTACAATGAGCAGTTCTTC
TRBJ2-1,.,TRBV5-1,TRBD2,CASSPSGAGVNEQFF,TGCGCCAGCAGCCCGAGCGGGGCAGGCGTCAATGAGCAGTTCTTC
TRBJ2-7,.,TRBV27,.,CASSLSGGRNYEQYF,TGTGCCAGCAGTTTATCGGGGGGGCGTAACTACGAGCAGTACTTC
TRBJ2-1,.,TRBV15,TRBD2,CATSSPLSGGFHEQFF,TGTGCCACCAGCAGCCCGTTAAGCGGGGGATTCCATGAGCAGTTCTTC
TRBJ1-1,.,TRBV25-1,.,CASSDTQSYTEAFF,TGTGCCAGCAGTGATACGCAGTCTTACACTGAAGCTTTCTTT
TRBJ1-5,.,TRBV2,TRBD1,CASRLDRGEQPQHF,TGTGCCAGCAGACTGGACAGGGGAGAGCAGCCCCAGCATTTT
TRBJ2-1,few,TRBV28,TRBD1,CASTVPGQGSVSYNEQFF,TGTGCCAGCACCGTCCCGGGACAGGGGTCAGTCTCCTACAATGAGCAGTTCTTC
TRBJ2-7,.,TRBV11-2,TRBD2,CASSATSGGPYEQYF,TGTGCCAGCAGCGCAACTAGCGGGGGACCCTACGAGCAGTACTTC
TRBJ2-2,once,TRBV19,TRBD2,CASTPRLAGGKIEFKGELFF,TGTGCCAGTACCCCCCGACTAGCGGGGGGGAAAATTGAGTTTAAAGGGGAGCTGTTTTTT